Sequencing of this TCR beta chain was carried out in a study of T cell responses to AZD1222 COVID-19 vaccine. The study's findings and limits: Among AZD1222 vaccinees, only 5 or 6 were seropositive at baseline. CD4 TCRs associated with vaccination spanned spike, dominating at 160-218 and 743-854. Donors were mostly white British, more females; clonal diversity possibly underestimated. Once two AZD1222 doses were given, Spike-specific TCR breadth and depth went up.

A word on this clone: Its specificity is unknown.

Sequencing was performed with immunoSEQ multiplex PCR; in TCRdb, only in-frame clones are kept and a portion is missing. Of 75,000 to 85,000 clones listed, about 90% were seen once; the top ten hold 1.2% to 1.5%. This receptor was identified in an adult who received the AZD1222 COVID-19 vaccine. This material consisted of peripheral blood, taken 28 days after the second AZD1222 dose.

CDR3 residues: CASSFWTGNTGELFF. The CDR3 nucleotides are TGCGCCAGCAGCTTTTGGACAGGAAACACCGGGGAGCTGTTTTTT. V usage is TRBV5-1 and J usage is TRBJ2-2; 7 positions agree with TRBD1. The CDR3 loop spans 15 amino acids. Unmatched junction bases numbered 3, after V lost 2 bases and J lost 2 bases. CDR1 and CDR2 from the germline V gene are SGHRS and YFSETQ.